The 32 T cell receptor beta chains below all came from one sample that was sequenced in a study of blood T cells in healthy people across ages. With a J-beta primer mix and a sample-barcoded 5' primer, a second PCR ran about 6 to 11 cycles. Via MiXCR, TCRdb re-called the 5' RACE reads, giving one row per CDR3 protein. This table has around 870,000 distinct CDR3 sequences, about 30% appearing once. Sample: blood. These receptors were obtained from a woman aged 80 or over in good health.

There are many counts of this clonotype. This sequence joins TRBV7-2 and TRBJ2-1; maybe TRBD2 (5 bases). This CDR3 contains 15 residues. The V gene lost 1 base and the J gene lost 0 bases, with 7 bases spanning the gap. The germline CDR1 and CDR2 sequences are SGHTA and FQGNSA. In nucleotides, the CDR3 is TGTGCCAGCAGCTTAGAAAGCGGCTCCTACAATGAGCAGTTCTTC. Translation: CASSLESGSYNEQFF.

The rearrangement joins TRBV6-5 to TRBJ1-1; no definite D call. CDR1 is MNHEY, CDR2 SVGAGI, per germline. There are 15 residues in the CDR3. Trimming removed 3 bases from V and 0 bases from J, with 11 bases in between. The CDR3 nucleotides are TGTGCCAGCAGTTATTCGACGGCTATGAACACTGAAGCTTTCTTT. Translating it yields CASSYSTAMNTEAFF.

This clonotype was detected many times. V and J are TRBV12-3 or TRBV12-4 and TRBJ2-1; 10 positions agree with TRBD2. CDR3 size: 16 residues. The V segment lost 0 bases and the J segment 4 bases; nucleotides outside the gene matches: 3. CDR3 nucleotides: TGTGCCAGCAGTTTAGCTACTAGCGGGGCTTACAATGAGCAGTTCTTC. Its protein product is CASSLATSGAYNEQFF.

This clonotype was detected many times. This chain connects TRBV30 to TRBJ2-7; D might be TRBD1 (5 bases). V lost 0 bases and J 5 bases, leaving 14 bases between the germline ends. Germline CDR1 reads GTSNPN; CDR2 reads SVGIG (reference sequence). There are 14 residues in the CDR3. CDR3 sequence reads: CAWSVRGRVHEQYF. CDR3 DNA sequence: TGTGCCTGGAGTGTACGAGGCAGGGTCCACGAGCAGTACTTC.

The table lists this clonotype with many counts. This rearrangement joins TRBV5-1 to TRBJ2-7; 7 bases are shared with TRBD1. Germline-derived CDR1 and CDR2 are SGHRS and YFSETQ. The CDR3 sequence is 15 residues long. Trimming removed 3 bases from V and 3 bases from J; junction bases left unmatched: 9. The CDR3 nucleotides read TGCGCCAGCAGCTACTTACCGGGACAGTTCTACGAGCAGTACTTC. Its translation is CASSYLPGQFYEQYF.

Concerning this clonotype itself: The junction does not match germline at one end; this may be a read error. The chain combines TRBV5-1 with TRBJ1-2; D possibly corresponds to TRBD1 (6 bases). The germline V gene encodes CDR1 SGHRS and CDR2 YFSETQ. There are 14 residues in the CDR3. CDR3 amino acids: CASSCRSGEDGHTF. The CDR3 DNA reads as TGCGCCAGCAGCTGTCGTTCAGGGGAGGATGGCCACACCTTC. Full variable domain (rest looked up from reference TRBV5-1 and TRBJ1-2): KAGVTQTPRYLIKTRGQQVTLSCSPISGHRSVSWYQQTPGQGLQFLFEYFSETQRNKGNFPGRFSGRQFSNSRSEMNVSTLELGDSALYLCASSCRSGEDGHTFGSGTRLTVV.

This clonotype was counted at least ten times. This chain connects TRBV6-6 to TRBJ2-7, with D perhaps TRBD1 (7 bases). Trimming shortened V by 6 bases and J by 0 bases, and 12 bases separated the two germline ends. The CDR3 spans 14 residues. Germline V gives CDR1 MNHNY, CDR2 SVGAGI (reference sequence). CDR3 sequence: CASRQGTASYEQYF. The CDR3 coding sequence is TGTGCCAGCAGACAGGGGACTGCCTCCTACGAGCAGTACTTC.

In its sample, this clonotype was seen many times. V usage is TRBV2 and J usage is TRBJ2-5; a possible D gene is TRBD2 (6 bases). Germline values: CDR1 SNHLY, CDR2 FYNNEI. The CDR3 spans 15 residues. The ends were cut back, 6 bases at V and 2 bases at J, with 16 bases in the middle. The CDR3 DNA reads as TGTGCCAGCAGCCAACTTTGGGACTCACAAGAGACCCAGTACTTC. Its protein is CASSQLWDSQETQYF.

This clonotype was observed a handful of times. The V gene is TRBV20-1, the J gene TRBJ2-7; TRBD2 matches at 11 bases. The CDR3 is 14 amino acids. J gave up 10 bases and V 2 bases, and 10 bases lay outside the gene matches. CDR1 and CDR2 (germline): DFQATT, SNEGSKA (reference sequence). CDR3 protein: CSARKTSGAASQYF. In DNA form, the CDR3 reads TGCAGTGCTAGAAAGACTAGCGGGGCCGCATCCCAGTACTTC.

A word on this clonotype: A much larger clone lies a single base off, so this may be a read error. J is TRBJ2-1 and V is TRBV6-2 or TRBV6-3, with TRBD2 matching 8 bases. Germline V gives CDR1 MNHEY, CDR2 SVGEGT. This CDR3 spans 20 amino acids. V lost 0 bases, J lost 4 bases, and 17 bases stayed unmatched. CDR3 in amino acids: CASSYSRTSRGSWGYNEQFF. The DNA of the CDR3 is TGTGCCAGCAGTTACTCGAGGACTAGCAGGGGAAGTTGGGGTTACAATGAGCAGTTCTTC.

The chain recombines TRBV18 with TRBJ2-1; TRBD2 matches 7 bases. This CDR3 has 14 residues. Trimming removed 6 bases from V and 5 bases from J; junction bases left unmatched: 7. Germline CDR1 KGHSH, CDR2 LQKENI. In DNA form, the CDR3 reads TGTGCCAGCTCGCTTCGGGGAGGGGACAATGAGCAGTTCTTC. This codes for CASSLRGGDNEQFF.

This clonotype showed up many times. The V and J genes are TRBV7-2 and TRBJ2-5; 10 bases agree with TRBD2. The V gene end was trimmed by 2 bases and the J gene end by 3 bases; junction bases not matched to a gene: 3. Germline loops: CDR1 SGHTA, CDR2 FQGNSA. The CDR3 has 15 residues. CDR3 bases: TGTGCCAGCAGCTTAAACGGACTAGCGGAAGAGACCCAGTACTTC. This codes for CASSLNGLAEETQYF.

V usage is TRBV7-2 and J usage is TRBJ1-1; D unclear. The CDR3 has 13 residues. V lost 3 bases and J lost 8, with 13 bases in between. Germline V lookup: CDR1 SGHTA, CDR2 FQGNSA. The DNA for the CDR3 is TGTGCCAGCAGCTTCTCCGCGGCATCCGAAGCTTTCTTT. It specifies CASSFSAASEAFF.

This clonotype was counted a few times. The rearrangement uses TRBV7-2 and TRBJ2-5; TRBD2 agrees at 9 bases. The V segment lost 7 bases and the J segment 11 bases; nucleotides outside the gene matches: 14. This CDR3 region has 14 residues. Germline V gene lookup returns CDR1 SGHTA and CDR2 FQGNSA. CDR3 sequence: CASTPGSGRNEQYF. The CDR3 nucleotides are TGTGCCAGCACCCCGGGTAGCGGGAGAAATGAGCAGTACTTC. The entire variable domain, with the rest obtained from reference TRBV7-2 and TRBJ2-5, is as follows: GAGVSQSPSNKVTEKGKDVELRCDPISGHTALYWYRQSLGQGLEFLIYFQGNSAPDKSGLPSDRFSAERTGGSVSTLTIQRTQQEDSAVYLCASTPGSGRNEQYFGPGTRLLVL.

The CDR3 coding sequence is TGTGCCAGCAGGCCGGCAAAATATGAAAAACTGTTTTTT. As protein: CASRPAKYEKLFF. The chain uses TRBV2 and TRBJ1-4; D not certain. The germline V and J ends were trimmed by 6 bases and 6 bases, with 11 bases remaining between them. The germline gives CDR1 SNHLY, CDR2 FYNNEI. The CDR3 totals 13 residues. The full variable domain, its missing parts supplied by reference TRBV2 and TRBJ1-4, is EPEVTQTPSHQVTQMGQEVILRCVPISNHLYFYWYRQILGQKVEFLVSFYNNEISEKSEIFDDQFSVERPDGSNFTLKIRSTKLEDSAMYFCASRPAKYEKLFFGSGTQLSVL.

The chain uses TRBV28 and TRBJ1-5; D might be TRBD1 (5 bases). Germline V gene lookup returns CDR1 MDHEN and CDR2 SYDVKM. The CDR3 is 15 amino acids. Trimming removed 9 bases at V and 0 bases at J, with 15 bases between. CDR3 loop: CASLGFRGSNQPQHF. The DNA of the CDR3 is TGTGCCAGTTTGGGATTTAGGGGTAGCAATCAGCCCCAGCATTTT.

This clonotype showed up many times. CDR3 sequence reads: CSARAQGTTNEKLFF. In nucleotides, the CDR3 is TGCAGTGCTAGAGCCCAGGGGACAACTAATGAAAAACTGTTTTTT. The chain recombines TRBV20-1 with TRBJ1-4; weak D call: TRBD1 (6 bases). The V end lost 1 base, the J end lost 0 bases, and 9 bases lay between the germline ends. The germline gives CDR1 DFQATT, CDR2 SNEGSKA (reference sequence). The CDR3 sequence is 15 residues long.

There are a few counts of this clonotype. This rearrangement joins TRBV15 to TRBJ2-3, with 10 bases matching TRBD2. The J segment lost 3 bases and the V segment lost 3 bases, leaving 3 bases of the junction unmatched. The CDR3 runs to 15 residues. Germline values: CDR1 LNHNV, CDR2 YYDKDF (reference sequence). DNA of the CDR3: TGTGCCACCAGCAGCAGAGCGGGGGGGACAGATACGCAGTATTTT. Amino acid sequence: CATSSRAGGTDTQYF.

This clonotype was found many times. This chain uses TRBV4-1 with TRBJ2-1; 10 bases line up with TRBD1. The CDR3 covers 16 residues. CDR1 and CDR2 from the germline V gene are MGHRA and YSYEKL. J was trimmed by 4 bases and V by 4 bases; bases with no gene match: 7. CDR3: CASSRGTGATYNEQFF. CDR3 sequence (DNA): TGCGCCAGCAGCCGGGGGACAGGGGCCACGTACAATGAGCAGTTCTTC.

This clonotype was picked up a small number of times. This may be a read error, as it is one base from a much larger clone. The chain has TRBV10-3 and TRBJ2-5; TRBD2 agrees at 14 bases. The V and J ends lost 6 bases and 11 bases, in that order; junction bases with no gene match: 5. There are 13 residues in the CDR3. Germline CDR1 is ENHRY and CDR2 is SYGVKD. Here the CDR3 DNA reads TGTGCCATCAGGGGACTAGCGGGGGAGCAGCAGTACTTC. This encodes CAIRGLAGEQQYF.

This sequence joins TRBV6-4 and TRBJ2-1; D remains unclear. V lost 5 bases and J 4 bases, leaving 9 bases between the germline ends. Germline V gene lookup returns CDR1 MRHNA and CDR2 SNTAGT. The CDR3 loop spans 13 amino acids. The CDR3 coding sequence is TGTGCCAGCAGTCCAAACCCTTACAATGAGCAGTTCTTC. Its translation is CASSPNPYNEQFF.

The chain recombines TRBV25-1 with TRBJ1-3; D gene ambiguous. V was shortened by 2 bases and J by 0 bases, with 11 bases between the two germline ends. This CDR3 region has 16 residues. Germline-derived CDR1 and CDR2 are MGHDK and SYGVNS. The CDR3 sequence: CASSEGDILSGNTIYF. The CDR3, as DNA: TGTGCCAGCAGTGAAGGAGACATACTCTCTGGAAACACCATATATTTT.

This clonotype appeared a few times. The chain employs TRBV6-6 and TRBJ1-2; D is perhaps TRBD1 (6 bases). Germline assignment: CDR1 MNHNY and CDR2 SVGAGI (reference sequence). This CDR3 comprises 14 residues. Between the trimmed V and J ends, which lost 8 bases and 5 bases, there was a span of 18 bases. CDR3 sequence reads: CASVRDTFVYGYTF. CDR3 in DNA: TGTGCCAGCGTCCGGGACACCTTCGTTTATGGCTACACCTTC.

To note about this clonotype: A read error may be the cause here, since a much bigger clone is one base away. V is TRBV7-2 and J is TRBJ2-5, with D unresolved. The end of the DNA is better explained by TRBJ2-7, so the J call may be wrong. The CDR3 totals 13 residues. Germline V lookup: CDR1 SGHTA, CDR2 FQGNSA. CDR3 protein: CAGRNYDGYEQYF. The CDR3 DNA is TGTGCCGGCAGAAACTATGACGGATACGAGCAGTACTTC.

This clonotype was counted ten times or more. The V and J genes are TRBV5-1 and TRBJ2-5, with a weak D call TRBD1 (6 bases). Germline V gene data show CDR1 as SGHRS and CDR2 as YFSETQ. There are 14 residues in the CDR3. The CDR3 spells CAPSLRTGPETQYF. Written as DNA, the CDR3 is TGCGCGCCAAGCTTGAGAACAGGGCCAGAGACCCAGTACTTC.

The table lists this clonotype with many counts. The CDR3 spells CASSLNQGLTDTQYF. For the CDR3, the DNA is TGTGCCAGCAGCTTAAATCAGGGCCTCACAGATACGCAGTATTTT. The chain uses TRBV11-2 and TRBJ2-3; TRBD1 is a possible D gene (5 bases). The CDR3 spans 15 residues. Per germline, CDR1 SGHAT and CDR2 FQNNGV. The V gene lost 2 bases and the J gene lost 2 bases, with 11 bases spanning the gap.

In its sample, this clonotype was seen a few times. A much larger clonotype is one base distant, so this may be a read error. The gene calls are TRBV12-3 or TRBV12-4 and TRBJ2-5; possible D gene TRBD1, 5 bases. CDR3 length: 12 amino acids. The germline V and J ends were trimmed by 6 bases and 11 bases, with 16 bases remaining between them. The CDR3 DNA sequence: TGTGCCAGCAGATCCTCAGGGTTTGGGCAGTACTTC. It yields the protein CASRSSGFGQYF.

CDR3 coding DNA: TGCAGTGCCAGGATGGACAGCTCGGAAAAACTGTTTTTT. Amino acids: CSARMDSSEKLFF. The V and J genes are TRBV20-1 and TRBJ1-4; perhaps TRBD1 as D (6 bases). With 6 bases removed from V and 8 bases from J, the gap between germline ends came to 16 bases. Germline CDR1 and CDR2: DFQATT and SNEGSKA (reference sequence). CDR3 length: 13 amino acids.

The CDR3 spells CASSRTGGEINQPQHF. The CDR3 region has the DNA TGTGCCAGCTCACGGACAGGGGGAGAGATCAATCAGCCCCAGCATTTT. The chain couples TRBV18 to TRBJ1-5; 10 bases map to TRBD1. The CDR3 spans 16 residues. V gave up 4 bases and J gave up 3 bases; unmatched junction bases: 6. Germline loops: CDR1 KGHSH, CDR2 LQKENI.

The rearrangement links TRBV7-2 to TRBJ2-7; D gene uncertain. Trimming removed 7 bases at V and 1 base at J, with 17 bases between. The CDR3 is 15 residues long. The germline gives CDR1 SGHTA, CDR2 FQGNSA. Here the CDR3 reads CASIPTPGVSYEQYF. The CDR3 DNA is TGTGCCAGCATTCCAACCCCCGGTGTTTCCTACGAGCAGTACTTC.

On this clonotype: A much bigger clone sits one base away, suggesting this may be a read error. CDR3 nucleotide sequence: TGTGCCAGCAGCTTGTACCCCGGGACCACCCACAATGAGCAGTTCTTC. Translating it yields CASSLYPGTTHNEQFF. V and J are TRBV5-5 and TRBJ2-1; tentatively, D is TRBD1 or TRBD2 (5 bases each). CDR1 is SGHKS, CDR2 YYEKEE, per germline (reference sequence). V was pared by 1 base and J by 5 bases, with 16 bases between. The CDR3 runs to 16 residues. The complete variable domain, with remaining parts taken from reference TRBV5-5 and TRBJ2-1, reads DAGVTQSPTHLIKTRGQQVTLRCSPISGHKSVSWYQQVLGQGPQFIFQYYEKEERGRGNFPDRFSARQFPNYSSELNVNALLLGDSALYLCASSLYPGTTHNEQFFGPGTRLTVL.

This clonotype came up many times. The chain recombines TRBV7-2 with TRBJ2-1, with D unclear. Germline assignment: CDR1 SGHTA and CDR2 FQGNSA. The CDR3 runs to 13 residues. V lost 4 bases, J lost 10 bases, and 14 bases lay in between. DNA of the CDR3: TGTGCCAGCAGCTATGACTCCCGCGGAGAGCAGTTCTTC. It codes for CASSYDSRGEQFF.